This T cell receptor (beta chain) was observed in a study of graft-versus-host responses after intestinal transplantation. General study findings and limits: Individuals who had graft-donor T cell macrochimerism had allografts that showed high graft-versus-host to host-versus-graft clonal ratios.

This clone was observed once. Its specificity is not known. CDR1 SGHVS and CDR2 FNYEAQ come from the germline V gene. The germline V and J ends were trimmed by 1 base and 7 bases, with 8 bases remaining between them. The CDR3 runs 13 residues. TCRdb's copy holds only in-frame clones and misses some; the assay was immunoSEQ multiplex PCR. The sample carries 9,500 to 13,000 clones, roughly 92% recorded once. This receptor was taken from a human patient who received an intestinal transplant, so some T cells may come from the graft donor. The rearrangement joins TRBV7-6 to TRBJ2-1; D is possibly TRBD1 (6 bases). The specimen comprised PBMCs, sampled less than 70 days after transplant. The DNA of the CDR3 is TGTGCCAGCAGCTTAGAGAGGGGGAATGAGCAGTTCTTC. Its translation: CASSLERGNEQFF.